This T cell receptor beta chain appears in the sequencing data of a study of cytomegalovirus exposure and HLA in healthy donors. Findings of the study overall: Later analysis suggested links between common viral pathogens and several top significant clusters.

PCR primers comprised 60 Vbeta and 13 Jbeta primers. Methods used by the authors: Tens of millions of unique TCR beta chains, roughly 11 million shared, were counted in a later analysis. This table comes from immunoSEQ multiplex PCR, and its TCRdb copy is limited to in-frame clones, with some not included. V and J calls and clone size are as listed in that table; D and trimming were resolved from the DNA. The table has 100,000 to 150,000 clones, 74% seen once. About this clone: The antigen is not known.

Material for sequencing was PBMCs. The sequence came from a male donor in good health and CMV-seronegative.

The CDR3 is CASSQDTGLAGGSNEQFF. As DNA, the CDR3 is TGTGCCAGCAGCCAAGATACGGGACTAGCGGGGGGATCCAATGAGCAGTTCTTC. The chain combines TRBV4-2 with TRBJ2-1, with 15 bases matching TRBD2. This CDR3 comprises 18 residues. Trimming removed 0 bases from V and 6 bases from J; junction bases left unmatched: 6. CDR1 is LGHNA, CDR2 YNFKEQ, per germline.